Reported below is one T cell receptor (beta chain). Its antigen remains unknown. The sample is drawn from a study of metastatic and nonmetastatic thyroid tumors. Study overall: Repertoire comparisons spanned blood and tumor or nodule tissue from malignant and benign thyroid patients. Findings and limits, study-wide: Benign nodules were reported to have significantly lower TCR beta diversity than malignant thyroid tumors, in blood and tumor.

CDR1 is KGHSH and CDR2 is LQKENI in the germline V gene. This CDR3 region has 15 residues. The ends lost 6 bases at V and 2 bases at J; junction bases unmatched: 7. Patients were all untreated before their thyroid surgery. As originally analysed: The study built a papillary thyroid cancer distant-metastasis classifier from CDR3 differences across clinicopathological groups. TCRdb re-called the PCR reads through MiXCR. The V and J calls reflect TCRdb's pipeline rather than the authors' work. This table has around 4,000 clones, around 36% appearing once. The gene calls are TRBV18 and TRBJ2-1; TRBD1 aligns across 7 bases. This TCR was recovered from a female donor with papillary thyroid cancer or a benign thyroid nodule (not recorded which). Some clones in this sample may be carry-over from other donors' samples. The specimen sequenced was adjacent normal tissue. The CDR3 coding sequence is TGTGCCAGCTCCCGAACAGGGGATACCTACAATGAGCAGTTCTTC. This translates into CASSRTGDTYNEQFF.